Below are 23 T cell receptor beta chains sequenced from a single sample in a study of T-cell reconstitution after alpha-beta-depleted transplantation in children. Unique molecular identifiers were used in preparing the TCRbeta library. Using its own MiXCR run on the PCR reads, TCRdb lists one record per CDR3 protein. The data show approximately 270,000 distinct CDR3 sequences, more than 9% seen once. This material consisted of PBMCs from the stem cell graft donor, taken from the stem cell graft. The receptors derive from a human donor who donated a stem cell graft to a child with SCID.

The chain has TRBV5-1 and TRBJ1-4, with D tentatively TRBD1 (5 bases). Between the trimmed V and J ends, which lost 0 bases and 5 bases, there was a span of 11 bases. CDR3 length: 15 amino acids. Per the germline V gene, CDR1 is SGHRS and CDR2 is YFSETQ. CDR3 coding DNA: TGCGCCAGCAGCTTGGAGACAGTGACAAATGAAAAACTGTTTTTT. It translates to CASSLETVTNEKLFF.

This clonotype was seen more than once but under ten times. The rearrangement links TRBV4-2 to TRBJ2-1; D tentatively fits TRBD1 or TRBD2 (6 bases each). The CDR3 totals 14 residues. Germline CDR1 is LGHNA and CDR2 is YNFKEQ. Trimming left V 0 bases short and J 7 bases short, with 10 bases between. The CDR3 region has the DNA TGTGCCAGCAGCCAAGAGCGAGGGGGGAATGAGCAGTTCTTC. Translating gives CASSQERGGNEQFF.

The rearrangement links TRBV20-1 to TRBJ1-6; 10 nucleotides align to TRBD1. V lost 5 bases, J lost 8 bases, and 3 bases stayed unmatched. The CDR3 sequence is 13 residues long. The germline CDR1 and CDR2 sequences are DFQATT and SNEGSKA (reference sequence). The CDR3 protein is CSAPGQGHSPLHF. CDR3 DNA: TGCAGTGCTCCGGGACAGGGGCATTCACCCCTCCACTTT.

In this sample, this clonotype turned up many times. V is TRBV29-1 and J is TRBJ2-1; possibly TRBD2 for D (6 bases). The CDR3 extends over 16 amino acids. From germline, CDR1 is SQVTM and CDR2 ANQGSEA. The ends were cut back, 0 bases at V and 3 bases at J, with 15 bases in the middle. The CDR3 coding sequence is TGCAGCGTTGAAGATCGGGACGCCGGGGGCTACAATGAGCAGTTCTTC. Residues: CSVEDRDAGGYNEQFF.

In this sample, this clonotype turned up a few times. V and J are TRBV6-1 and TRBJ2-1; TRBD2 agrees at 7 bases. Losses at the gene ends were 6 bases for V and 1 base for J; bases not matched to a gene: 6. Per the germline V gene, CDR1 is MNHNS and CDR2 is SASEGT. There are 15 residues in the CDR3. The CDR3 here is CASSPSLASYNEQFF. In nucleotides, the CDR3 is TGTGCCAGCAGCCCGTCACTAGCGTCCTACAATGAGCAGTTCTTC.

This clonotype was recorded at least ten times. The rearrangement uses TRBV5-6 and TRBJ1-2; D is ambiguous. This CDR3 has 13 residues. CDR1 and CDR2 from the germline V gene are SGHDT and YYEEEE. Deletions cut 1 base from V and 3 bases from J, with 7 bases between. Written as DNA, the CDR3 is TGTGCCAGCAGCTTGCCCCCCGACTATGGCTACACCTTC. The encoded protein is CASSLPPDYGYTF.

This clonotype was counted only a few times. The gene calls are TRBV6-6 and TRBJ2-5; TRBD1 might be the D (5 bases). The V end lost 8 bases, the J end lost 2 bases, and 15 bases lay between the germline ends. The CDR3 has 14 amino acids. The germline gives CDR1 MNHNY, CDR2 SVGAGI (reference sequence). CDR3 in DNA: TGTGCCAGCGACCCTGGGGCGGCTCAAGAGACCCAGTACTTC. Protein product: CASDPGAAQETQYF.

This clonotype was counted once. The chain links TRBV28 to TRBJ1-2, with D possibly TRBD1 on 6 matching bases. This CDR3 has 13 amino acids. The V and J ends lost 4 bases and 8 bases respectively, with 14 bases between them. Germline V gene lookup returns CDR1 MDHEN and CDR2 SYDVKM. CDR3 sequence (DNA): TGTGCCAGCAGTTCCAGGGGCCGCGGGGGCTACACCTTC. This gives the protein CASSSRGRGGYTF.

This clonotype was detected a few times. V and J are TRBV20-1 and TRBJ2-7; 7 nucleotides align to TRBD1. After removal of 2 bases from V and 2 bases from J, the junction contained 9 bases not matched to a gene. This CDR3 comprises 15 residues. Germline V lookup: CDR1 DFQATT, CDR2 SNEGSKA (reference sequence). The CDR3 reads CSARIQGLPPYEQYF. CDR3 sequence (DNA): TGCAGTGCTAGAATACAGGGGCTACCTCCCTACGAGCAGTACTTC.

There are many counts of this clonotype. The chain joins TRBV5-1 to TRBJ2-1; a possible D gene is TRBD2 (5 bases). Per the germline V gene, CDR1 is SGHRS and CDR2 is YFSETQ. This CDR3 contains 14 residues. With 4 bases removed from V and 9 bases from J, the gap between germline ends came to 17 bases. CDR3 residues: CASSTGDFEGEQFF. As DNA, the CDR3 is TGCGCCAGCAGCACCGGAGACTTCGAGGGTGAGCAGTTCTTC. The full variable domain, in which reference TRBV5-1 and TRBJ2-1 provide the parts outside the CDR3, is KAGVTQTPRYLIKTRGQQVTLSCSPISGHRSVSWYQQTPGQGLQFLFEYFSETQRNKGNFPGRFSGRQFSNSRSEMNVSTLELGDSALYLCASSTGDFEGEQFFGPGTRLTVL.

This clonotype has a handful of counts. The rearrangement joins TRBV5-1 to TRBJ2-2; D is possibly TRBD2 (6 bases). The germline CDR1 and CDR2 sequences are SGHRS and YFSETQ. The length of the CDR3 is 17 residues. V lost 0 bases to trimming and J lost 5 bases, with 17 bases between them. CDR3 region: CASSLGDSQISTGELFF. The CDR3 DNA sequence: TGCGCCAGCAGCTTGGGGGACTCCCAGATCTCGACCGGGGAGCTGTTTTTT.

The chain is built from TRBV2 and TRBJ1-1; maybe TRBD1 (5 bases). The CDR3 consists of 12 residues. V was shortened by 6 bases and J by 5 bases, with 10 bases between the two germline ends. Looked up from germline, CDR1 is SNHLY and CDR2 is FYNNEI. CDR3 in DNA: TGTGCCAGCAGGATCGGGGGGACTGAAGCTTTCTTT. Translated: CASRIGGTEAFF.

This clonotype was counted only a few times. The chain has TRBV20-1 and TRBJ2-5; D possibly corresponds to TRBD1 (5 bases). Trimming took 1 base from V and 1 from J, leaving 7 bases between them. The CDR3 consists of 13 residues. CDR1 and CDR2 from the germline V gene are DFQATT and SNEGSKA (reference sequence). CDR3 bases: TGCAGTGCTAGAGTCGACAGCCAAGAGACCCAGTACTTC. This translates into CSARVDSQETQYF.

This clonotype has ten or more counts. The rearrangement uses TRBV9 and TRBJ2-2, with 7 bases matching TRBD1. Germline trimming cut 3 bases from V and 1 base from J; bases unmatched to any gene: 3. Germline V gene lookup returns CDR1 SGDLS and CDR2 YYNGEE. The CDR3 is made up of 15 amino acids. CDR3 DNA: TGTGCCAGCAGCGACCGGGACAGGAACACCGGGGAGCTGTTTTTT. Its protein is CASSDRDRNTGELFF.

This clonotype was observed many times. V is TRBV3-1 and J is TRBJ2-1, with 9 bases that match TRBD1. CDR3 length equals 16 residues. In germline, CDR1 is LGHDT, CDR2 YNNKEL (reference sequence). The junction had 7 bases not matched to a gene; V was cut back by 0 bases and J by 7 bases. The CDR3 loop reads CASSQDQLGQGNEQFF. CDR3 DNA sequence: TGTGCCAGCAGCCAAGACCAATTGGGACAGGGTAATGAGCAGTTCTTC.

The V and J genes are TRBV7-3 and TRBJ2-3; 9 nucleotides line up with TRBD2. Trimming removed 5 bases from V and 1 base from J; junction bases left unmatched: 13. The CDR3 sequence is 18 residues long. From germline, CDR1 is SGHTA and CDR2 FQGTGA. The CDR3 is CASSLRWASGKGTDTQYF. DNA for the CDR3: TGTGCCAGCAGCCTCCGGTGGGCTAGCGGGAAGGGCACAGATACGCAGTATTTT.

This clonotype was detected many times. CDR3 residues: CASSPRTSGLYNEQFF. The CDR3 bases are TGTGCCAGCAGCCCCCGGACTAGCGGGTTATACAATGAGCAGTTCTTC. The chain recombines TRBV7-3 with TRBJ2-1, with TRBD2 identical over 11 bases. CDR1 and CDR2 (germline): SGHTA, FQGTGA. There are 16 residues in the CDR3. With V trimmed by 5 bases and J by 4 bases, 7 bases remained unmatched.

This clonotype was seen a few times. V usage is TRBV5-1 and J usage is TRBJ2-1, with TRBD2 matching 7 bases. CDR3 length equals 15 residues. CDR1 SGHRS and CDR2 YFSETQ come from the germline V gene. J lost 3 bases, V lost 5 bases, and 8 bases had no gene match. Here the CDR3 reads CASSPLGGGYNEQFF. The CDR3, as DNA: TGCGCCAGCAGTCCCCTCGGCGGGGGCTACAATGAGCAGTTCTTC.

This clonotype has more than one count but fewer than ten. The chain combines TRBV29-1 with TRBJ2-7; the D is unclear. Germline lookup yields CDR1 SQVTM and CDR2 ANQGSEA. V was pared by 4 bases and J by 5 bases, with 6 bases between. This CDR3 is 10 amino acids long. The CDR3 sequence: CSVGGHEQYF. CDR3 sequence (DNA): TGCAGCGTTGGAGGCCACGAGCAGTACTTC.

The rearrangement links TRBV18 to TRBJ2-5; tentatively, D is TRBD2 (6 bases). The CDR3 sequence is 15 residues long. V lost 4 bases, J lost 0 bases, and 12 bases lay in between. Per the germline V gene, CDR1 is KGHSH and CDR2 is LQKENI. CDR3: CASSLVSGHQETQYF. DNA of the CDR3: TGTGCCAGCTCACTTGTTAGCGGCCACCAAGAGACCCAGTACTTC. Filled out from reference TRBV18 and TRBJ2-5, the complete variable domain reads NAGVMQNPRHLVRRRGQEARLRCSPMKGHSHVYWYRQLPEEGLKFMVYLQKENIIDESGMPKERFSAEFPKEGPSILRIQQVVRGDSAAYFCASSLVSGHQETQYFGPGTRLLVL.

This rearrangement joins TRBV5-1 to TRBJ2-7; D ambiguous. V was trimmed by 4 bases and J by 4 bases, leaving 9 bases between them. Per the germline V gene, CDR1 is SGHRS and CDR2 is YFSETQ. CDR3 length equals 12 residues. Here the CDR3 reads CASSNKMYEQYF. CDR3 nucleotide sequence: TGCGCCAGCAGCAATAAAATGTACGAGCAGTACTTC.

V gene TRBV11-2 combines with J gene TRBJ2-7, with D perhaps matching TRBD1 or TRBD2 (5 bases each). V was pared by 2 bases and J by 4 bases, with 9 bases between. The germline V gene has CDR1 SGHAT and CDR2 FQNNGV. This CDR3 has 13 amino acids. The DNA of the CDR3 is TGTGCCAGCAGCTTAAGGGACGGTTACGAGCAGTACTTC. Its protein product is CASSLRDGYEQYF.

Concerning this clonotype: The conserved closing phenylalanine or tryptophan is absent in this CDR3, likely reflecting a read error. This chain uses TRBV20-1 with TRBJ1-3; no clear D gene. Between the trimmed V and J ends, which lost 5 bases and 2 bases, there was a span of 16 bases. The CDR3 covers 15 residues. Germline V gene lookup returns CDR1 DFQATT and CDR2 SNEGSKA (reference sequence). The CDR3 is CSAWSRGGTGNTIYS. The CDR3 DNA is TGCAGTGCTTGGAGTCGGGGAGGGACTGGAAACACCATATATTCT.